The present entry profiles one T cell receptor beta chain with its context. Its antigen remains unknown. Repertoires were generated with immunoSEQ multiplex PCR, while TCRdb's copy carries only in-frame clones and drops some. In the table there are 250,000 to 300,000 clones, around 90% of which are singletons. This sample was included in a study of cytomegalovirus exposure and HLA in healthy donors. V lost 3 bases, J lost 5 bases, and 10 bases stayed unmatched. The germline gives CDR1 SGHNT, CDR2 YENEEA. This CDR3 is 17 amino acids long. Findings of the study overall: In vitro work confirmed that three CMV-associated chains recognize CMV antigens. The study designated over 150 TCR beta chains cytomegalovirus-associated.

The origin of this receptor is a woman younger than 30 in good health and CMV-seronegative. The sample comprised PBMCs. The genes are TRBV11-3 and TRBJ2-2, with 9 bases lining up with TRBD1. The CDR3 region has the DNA TGTGCCAGCAGCTTGGGCAACCGGGACAGGGCAACCGGGGAGCTGTTTTTT. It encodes CASSLGNRDRATGELFF. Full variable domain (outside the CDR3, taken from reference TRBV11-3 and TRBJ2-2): EAGVVQSPRYKIIEKKQPVAFWCNPISGHNTLYWYLQNLGQGPELLIRYENEEAVDDSQLPKDRFSAERLKGVDSTLKIQPAELGDSAVYLCASSLGNRDRATGELFFGEGSRLTVL.